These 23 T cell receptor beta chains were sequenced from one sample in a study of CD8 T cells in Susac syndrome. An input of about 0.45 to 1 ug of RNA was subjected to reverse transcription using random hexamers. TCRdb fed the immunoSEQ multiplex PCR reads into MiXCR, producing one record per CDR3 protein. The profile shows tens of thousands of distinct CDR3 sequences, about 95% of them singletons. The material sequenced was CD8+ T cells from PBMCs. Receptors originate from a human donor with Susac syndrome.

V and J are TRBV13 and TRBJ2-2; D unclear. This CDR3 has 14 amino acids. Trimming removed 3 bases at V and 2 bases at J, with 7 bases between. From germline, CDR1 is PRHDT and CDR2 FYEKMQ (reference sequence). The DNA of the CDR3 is TGTGCCAGCAGCTTCGTGAGCAACACCGGGGAGCTGTTTTTT. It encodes CASSFVSNTGELFF.

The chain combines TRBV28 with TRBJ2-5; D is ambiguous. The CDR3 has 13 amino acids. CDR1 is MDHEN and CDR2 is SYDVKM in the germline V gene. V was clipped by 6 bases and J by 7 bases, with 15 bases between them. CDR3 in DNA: TGTGCCAGCAGACCCGACCTGTCCGGGACCCAGTACTTC. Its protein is CASRPDLSGTQYF.

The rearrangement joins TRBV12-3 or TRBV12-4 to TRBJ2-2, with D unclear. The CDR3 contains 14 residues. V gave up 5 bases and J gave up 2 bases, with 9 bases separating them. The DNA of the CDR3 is TGTGCCAGCAGTATAGGCGCCAACACCGGGGAGCTGTTTTTT. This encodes CASSIGANTGELFF.

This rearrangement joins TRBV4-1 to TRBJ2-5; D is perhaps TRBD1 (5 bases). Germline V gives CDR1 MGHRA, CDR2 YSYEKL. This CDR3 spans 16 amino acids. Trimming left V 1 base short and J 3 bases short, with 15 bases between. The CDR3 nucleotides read TGCGCCAGCAGCCAAGTACAGGTTCCCTTGGAAGAGACCCAGTACTTC. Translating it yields CASSQVQVPLEETQYF.

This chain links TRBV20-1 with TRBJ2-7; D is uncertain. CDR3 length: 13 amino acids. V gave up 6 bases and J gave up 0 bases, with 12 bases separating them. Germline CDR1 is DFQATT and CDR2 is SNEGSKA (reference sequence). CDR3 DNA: TGCAGTGCCCTCTCTAGGAGCTCCTACGAGCAGTACTTC. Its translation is CSALSRSSYEQYF.

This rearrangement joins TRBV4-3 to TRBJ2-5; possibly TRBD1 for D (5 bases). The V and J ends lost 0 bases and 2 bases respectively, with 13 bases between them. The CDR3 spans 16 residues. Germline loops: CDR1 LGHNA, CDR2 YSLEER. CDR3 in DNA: TGCGCCAGCAGCCAAGATAGGGCAGGGCTTCAAGAGACCCAGTACTTC. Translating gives CASSQDRAGLQETQYF.

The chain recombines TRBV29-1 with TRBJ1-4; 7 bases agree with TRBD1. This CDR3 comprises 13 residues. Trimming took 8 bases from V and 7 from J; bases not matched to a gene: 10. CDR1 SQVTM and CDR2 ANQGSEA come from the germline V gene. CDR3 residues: CSFQTGRGEKLFF. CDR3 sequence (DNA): TGCAGCTTCCAGACAGGGCGTGGTGAAAAACTGTTTTTT. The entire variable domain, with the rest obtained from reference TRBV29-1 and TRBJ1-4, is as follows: SAVISQKPSRDICQRGTSLTIQCQVDSQVTMMFWYRQQPGQSLTLIATANQGSEATYESGFVIDKFPISRPNLTFSTLTVSNMSPEDSSIYLCSFQTGRGEKLFFGSGTQLSVL.

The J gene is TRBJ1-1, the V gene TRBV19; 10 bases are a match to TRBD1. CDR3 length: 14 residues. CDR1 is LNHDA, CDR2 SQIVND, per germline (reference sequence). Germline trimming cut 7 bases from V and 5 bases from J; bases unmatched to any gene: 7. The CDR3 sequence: CASTRQGAQTEAFF. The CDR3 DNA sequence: TGTGCCAGTACTAGACAGGGGGCGCAGACTGAAGCTTTCTTT.

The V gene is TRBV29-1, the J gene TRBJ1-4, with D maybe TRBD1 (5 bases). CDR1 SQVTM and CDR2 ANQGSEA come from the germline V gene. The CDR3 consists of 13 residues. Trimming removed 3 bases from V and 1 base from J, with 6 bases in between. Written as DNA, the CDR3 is TGCAGCGTTGACGGGGGAACTAATGAAAAACTGTTTTTT. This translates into CSVDGGTNEKLFF.

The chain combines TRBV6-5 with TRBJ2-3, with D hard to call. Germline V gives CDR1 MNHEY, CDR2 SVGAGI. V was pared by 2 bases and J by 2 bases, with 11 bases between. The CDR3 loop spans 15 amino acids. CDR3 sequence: CASSYGSPDTDTQYF. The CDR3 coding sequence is TGTGCCAGCAGTTACGGCAGCCCCGACACAGATACGCAGTATTTT.

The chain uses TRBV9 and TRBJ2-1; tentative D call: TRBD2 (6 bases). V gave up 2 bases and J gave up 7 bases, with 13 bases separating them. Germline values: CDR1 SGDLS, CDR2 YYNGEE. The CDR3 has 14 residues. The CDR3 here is CASSVMGGINEQFF. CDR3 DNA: TGTGCCAGCAGCGTGATGGGCGGGATAAATGAGCAGTTCTTC. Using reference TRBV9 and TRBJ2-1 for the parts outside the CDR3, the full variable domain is DSGVTQTPKHLITATGQRVTLRCSPRSGDLSVYWYQQSLDQGLQFLIQYYNGEERAKGNILERFSAQQFPDLHSELNLSSLELGDSALYFCASSVMGGINEQFFGPGTRLTVL.

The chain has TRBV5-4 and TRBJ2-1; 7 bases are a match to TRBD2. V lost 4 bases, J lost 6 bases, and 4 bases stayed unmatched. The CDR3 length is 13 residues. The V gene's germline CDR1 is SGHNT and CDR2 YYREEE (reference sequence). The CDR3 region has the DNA TGTGCCAGCAGCCACCGCGGGGGCAATGAGCAGTTCTTC. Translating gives CASSHRGGNEQFF.

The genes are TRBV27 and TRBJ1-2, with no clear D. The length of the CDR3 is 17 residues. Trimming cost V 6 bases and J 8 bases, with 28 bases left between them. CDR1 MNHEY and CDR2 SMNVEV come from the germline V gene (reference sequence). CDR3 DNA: TGTGCCAGCAGCCTTGGAGCCCCCCTAGGCCGGGAAGGGGGCTACACCTTC. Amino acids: CASSLGAPLGREGGYTF.

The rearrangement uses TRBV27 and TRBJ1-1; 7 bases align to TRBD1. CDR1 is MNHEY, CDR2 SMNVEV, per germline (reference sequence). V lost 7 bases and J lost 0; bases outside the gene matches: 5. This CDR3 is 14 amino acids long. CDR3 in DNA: TGTGCCAGCACCCCGGACAGGTTGAACACTGAAGCTTTCTTT. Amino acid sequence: CASTPDRLNTEAFF.

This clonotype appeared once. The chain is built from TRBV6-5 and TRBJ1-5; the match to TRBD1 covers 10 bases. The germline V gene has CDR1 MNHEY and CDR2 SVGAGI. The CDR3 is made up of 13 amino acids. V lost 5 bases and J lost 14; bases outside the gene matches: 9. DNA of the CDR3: TGTGCCAGCAGTCATTCCGGGACAGGGGCTGAGCATTTT. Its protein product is CASSHSGTGAEHF.

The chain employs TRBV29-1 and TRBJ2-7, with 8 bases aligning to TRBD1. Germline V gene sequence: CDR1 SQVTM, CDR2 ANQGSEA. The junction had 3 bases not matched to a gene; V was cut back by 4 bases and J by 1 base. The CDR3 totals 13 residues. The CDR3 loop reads CSVVTGASYEQYF. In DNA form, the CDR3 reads TGCAGCGTTGTGACAGGGGCTTCCTACGAGCAGTACTTC.

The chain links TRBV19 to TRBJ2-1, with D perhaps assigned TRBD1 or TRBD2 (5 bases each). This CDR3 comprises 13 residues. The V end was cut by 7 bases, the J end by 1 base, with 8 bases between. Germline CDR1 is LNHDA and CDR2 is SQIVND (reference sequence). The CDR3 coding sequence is TGTGCCAGTATGGGGGAGTCCTACAATGAGCAGTTCTTC. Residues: CASMGESYNEQFF.

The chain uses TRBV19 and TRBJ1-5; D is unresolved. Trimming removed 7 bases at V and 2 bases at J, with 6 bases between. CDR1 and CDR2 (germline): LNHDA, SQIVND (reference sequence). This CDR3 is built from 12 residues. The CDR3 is CASTLGNQPQHF. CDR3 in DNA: TGTGCCAGTACCCTGGGCAATCAGCCCCAGCATTTT.

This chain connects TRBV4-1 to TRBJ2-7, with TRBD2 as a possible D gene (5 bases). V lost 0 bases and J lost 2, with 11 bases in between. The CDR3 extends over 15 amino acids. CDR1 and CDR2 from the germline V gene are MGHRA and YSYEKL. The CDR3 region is CASSQETGSPYEQYF. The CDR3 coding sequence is TGCGCCAGCAGCCAAGAGACGGGGTCCCCCTACGAGCAGTACTTC.

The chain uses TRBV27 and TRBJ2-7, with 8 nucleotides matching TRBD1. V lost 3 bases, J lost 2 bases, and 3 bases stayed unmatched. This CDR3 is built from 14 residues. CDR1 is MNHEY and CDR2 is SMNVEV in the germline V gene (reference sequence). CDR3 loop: CASSFTGGPYEQYF. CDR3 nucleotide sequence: TGTGCCAGCAGTTTCACAGGGGGGCCCTACGAGCAGTACTTC.

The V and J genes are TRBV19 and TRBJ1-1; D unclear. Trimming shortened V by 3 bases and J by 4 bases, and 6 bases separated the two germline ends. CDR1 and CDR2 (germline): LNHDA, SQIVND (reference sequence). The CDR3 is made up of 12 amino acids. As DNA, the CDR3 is TGTGCCAGTAGTATGGGCATCACTGAAGCTTTCTTT. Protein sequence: CASSMGITEAFF. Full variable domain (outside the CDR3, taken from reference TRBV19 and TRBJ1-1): DGGITQSPKYLFRKEGQNVTLSCEQNLNHDAMYWYRQDPGQGLRLIYYSQIVNDFQKGDIAEGYSVSREKKESFPLTVTSAQKNPTAFYLCASSMGITEAFFGQGTRLTVV.

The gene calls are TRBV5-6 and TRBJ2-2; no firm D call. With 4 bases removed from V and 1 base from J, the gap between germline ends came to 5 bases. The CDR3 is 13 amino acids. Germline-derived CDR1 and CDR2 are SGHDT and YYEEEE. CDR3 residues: CASSTQNTGELFF. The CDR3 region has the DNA TGTGCCAGCAGCACACAGAACACCGGGGAGCTGTTTTTT.

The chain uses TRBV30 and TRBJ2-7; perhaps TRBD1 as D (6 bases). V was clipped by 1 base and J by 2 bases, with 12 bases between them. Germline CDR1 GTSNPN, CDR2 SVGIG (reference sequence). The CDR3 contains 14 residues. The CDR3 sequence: CAWSAGDRPYEQYF. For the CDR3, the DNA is TGTGCCTGGAGTGCAGGGGACCGCCCCTACGAGCAGTACTTC.